Listed below are T cell receptor beta chains from one sample, sequenced in a study of T-cell memory formation after mild COVID-19. TCRdb called the 5' RACE reads again in MiXCR, with one record for every CDR3 protein. The sample has 170,000 or so distinct CDR3 sequences, about 21% seen once. Material: PBMCs or a T cell subset sorted from them (not recorded which). Receptors were obtained from an adult woman who had mild COVID-19 (a few samples of this study predate the infection). Cell type and time point are not known. Each CDR3 is given with its conserved first and last residue. The D gene is left open where the match is weak. Rows give clone size only sometimes, using once, few, many, or a class for an expanded clone.

D gene	V gene	clone size	J gene	CDR3 DNA	CDR3 protein
TRBD2	TRBV7-9	many	TRBJ2-2	TGTGCCAGCAGCTCGATACTAGCGTCCCAAGTAACCGGGGAGCTGTTTTTT	CASSSILASQVTGELFF
-	TRBV7-6	few	TRBJ2-7	TGTGCCAGCAGCCAGTCCGGGACAATCTACGAGCAGTACTTC	CASSQSGTIYEQYF
-	TRBV21-1	few	TRBJ1-5	TGTGCCAGCAGCAAAGAAGAAACAGGGTCCCAGAGCAATCAGCCCCAGCATTTT	CASSKEETGSQSNQPQHF
-	TRBV6-5	few	TRBJ1-6	TGTGCCAGCAGTTACGAGGGTAGCTCCTATAATTCACCCCTCCACTTT	CASSYEGSSYNSPLHF
-	TRBV4-3	few	TRBJ2-7	TGCGCCAGCAGCCAAGATCCTTCTCAGCCAAGCGACGAGCAGTACTTC	CASSQDPSQPSDEQYF
TRBD1	TRBV5-1	few	TRBJ2-1	TGCGCCAGCGCTATCACACTGGACAGGGCCACCTATGAGCAGTTCTTC	CASAITLDRATYEQFF
-	TRBV5-6	-	TRBJ2-3	TGTGCCAGCAGCTTGTGGGGGCCCCCTATGGAGACAGATACGCAGTATTTT	CASSLWGPPMETDTQYF
-	TRBV7-9	-	TRBJ1-4	TGTGCCAGCAGCTCACCCCCAGAGGGGGCTAATGAAAAACTGTTTTTT	CASSSPPEGANEKLFF
TRBD1	TRBV15	-	TRBJ2-5	TGTGCCACCAGCATAAGGACAGGGGGCGGGGAGACCCAGTACTTC	CATSIRTGGGETQYF
-	TRBV20-1	-	TRBJ1-2	TGCAGTGCTAGAGACAGGGGACGGGGCTACACCTTC	CSARDRGRGYTF
-	TRBV20-1	few	TRBJ2-5	TGCAGTGCTAGAGATACCCAAGAGACCCAGTACTTC	CSARDTQETQYF
TRBD1	TRBV20-1	-	TRBJ1-2	TGCAGTGCTAGGGGGGACAGTGGGACCTATGGCTACACCTTC	CSARGDSGTYGYTF
-	TRBV12-3/TRBV12-4	-	TRBJ2-7	TGTGCCAGCAGCACTTTAGGACGGAGCTACGAGCAGTACTTC	CASSTLGRSYEQYF
-	TRBV27	-	TRBJ2-5	TGTGCCAGCAGTCCCCGGGAGTGGGAGACCCAGTACTTC	CASSPREWETQYF
-	TRBV15	few	TRBJ2-3	TGTGCCACCAGCACGAGCGGGTCAGATACGCAGTATTTT	CATSTSGSDTQYF
TRBD1	TRBV5-1	few	TRBJ2-7	TGCGCCAGCAGCGCTAAGGACAGGTTCTACGAGCAGTACTTC	CASSAKDRFYEQYF
-	TRBV5-6	few	TRBJ2-5	TGTGCCAGCAGCCAAGGGACTCCAGAGACCCAGTACTTC	CASSQGTPETQYF
TRBD1	TRBV5-5	few	TRBJ2-3	TGTGCCAGCAGCTTTTCAGGGGGAGGCACAGATACGCAGTATTTT	CASSFSGGGTDTQYF
TRBD1	TRBV29-1	few	TRBJ2-7	TGCAGCGTTGAGGGACAACATGACAGGGGAGCCTACGAGCAGTACTTC	CSVEGQHDRGAYEQYF
-	TRBV7-8	few	TRBJ2-7	TGTGCCAGCAGCGCCCAGCTATCCTCCTACGAGCAGTACTTC	CASSAQLSSYEQYF
-	TRBV5-4	-	TRBJ1-6	TGTGCCAGCAGCTTGTGGGGATCACCCCTCCACTTT	CASSLWGSPLHF
-	TRBV4-2	-	TRBJ1-1	TGTGCCAGCAGCCAGCAAACAGGGACGAACACTGAAGCTTTCTTT	CASSQQTGTNTEAFF
-	TRBV5-5	few	TRBJ2-7	TGTGCCAGCAGCCCCCATGGGGGGGAGCAGTACTTC	CASSPHGGEQYF
TRBD2	TRBV4-1	-	TRBJ2-7	TGCGCCAGCAAGCAGCAGTTAGCGGGGGGGCCCAACGAGCAGTACTTC	CASKQQLAGGPNEQYF
-	TRBV7-9	-	TRBJ1-2	TGTGCCGCCGGGACGGCGAACTATGGCTACACCTTC	CAAGTANYGYTF
-	TRBV28	many	TRBJ2-7	TGTGCCAGCAGTTACTATTACGAGCAGTACTTC	CASSYYYEQYF
-	TRBV24-1	-	TRBJ2-1	TGTGCCACCAGTGTCCCACACCTTGTGGGGGGCGATGAGCAGTTCTTC	CATSVPHLVGGDEQFF
TRBD1	TRBV27	-	TRBJ1-1	TGTGCCAGCAGTTTCCTCCGTGACAGGGTACTCATGAACACTGAAGCTTTCTTT	CASSFLRDRVLMNTEAFF
TRBD1	TRBV5-1	-	TRBJ2-7	TGCGCCAGCAGCTGGGGCGACAGGGAAAAGGCCTACGAGCAGTACTTC	CASSWGDREKAYEQYF
TRBD1	TRBV12-3/TRBV12-4	-	TRBJ2-4	TGTGCCAGCAGTTTAGCGCAGGGGGCAGGTTGGAGTAAAAACATTCAGTACTTC	CASSLAQGAGWSKNIQYF
-	TRBV5-1	-	TRBJ2-3	TGCGCCAGCAGCTTGGAAAGGTATAACACGCAGTATTTT	CASSLERYNTQYF
-	TRBV6-5	few	TRBJ1-2	TGTGCCAGCAGTAGCCTCCGGGCTGTACGATATGGCTACACCTTC	CASSSLRAVRYGYTF